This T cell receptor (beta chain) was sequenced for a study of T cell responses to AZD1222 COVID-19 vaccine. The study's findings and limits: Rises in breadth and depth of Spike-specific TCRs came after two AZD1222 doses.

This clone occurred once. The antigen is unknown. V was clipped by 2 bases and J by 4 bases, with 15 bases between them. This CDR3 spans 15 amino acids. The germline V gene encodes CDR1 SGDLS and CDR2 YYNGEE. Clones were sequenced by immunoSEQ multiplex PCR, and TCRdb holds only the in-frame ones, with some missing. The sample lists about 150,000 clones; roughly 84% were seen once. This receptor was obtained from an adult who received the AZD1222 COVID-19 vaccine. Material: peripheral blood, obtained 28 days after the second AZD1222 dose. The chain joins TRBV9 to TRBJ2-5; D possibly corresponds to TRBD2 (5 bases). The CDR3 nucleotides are TGTGCCAGCAGCGTCCGGGATTGGGTCGGAGAGACCCAGTACTTC. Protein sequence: CASSVRDWVGETQYF. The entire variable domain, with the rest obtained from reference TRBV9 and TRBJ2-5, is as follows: DSGVTQTPKHLITATGQRVTLRCSPRSGDLSVYWYQQSLDQGLQFLIQYYNGEERAKGNILERFSAQQFPDLHSELNLSSLELGDSALYFCASSVRDWVGETQYFGPGTRLLVL.